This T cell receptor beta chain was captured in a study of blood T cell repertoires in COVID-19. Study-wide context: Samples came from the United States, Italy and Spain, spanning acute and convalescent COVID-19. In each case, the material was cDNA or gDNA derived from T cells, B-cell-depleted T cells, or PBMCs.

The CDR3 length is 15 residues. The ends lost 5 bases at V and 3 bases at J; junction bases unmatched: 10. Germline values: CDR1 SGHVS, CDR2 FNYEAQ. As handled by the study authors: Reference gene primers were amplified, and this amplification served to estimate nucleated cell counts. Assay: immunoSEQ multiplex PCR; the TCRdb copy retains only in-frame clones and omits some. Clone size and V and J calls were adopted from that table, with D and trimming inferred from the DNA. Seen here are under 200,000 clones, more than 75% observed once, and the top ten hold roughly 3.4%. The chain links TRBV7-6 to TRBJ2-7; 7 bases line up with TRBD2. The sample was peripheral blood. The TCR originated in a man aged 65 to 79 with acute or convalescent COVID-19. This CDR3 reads CASSEDSGSYYEQYF. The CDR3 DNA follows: TGTGCCAGCAGCGAAGATAGCGGGTCCTACTACGAGCAGTACTTC.